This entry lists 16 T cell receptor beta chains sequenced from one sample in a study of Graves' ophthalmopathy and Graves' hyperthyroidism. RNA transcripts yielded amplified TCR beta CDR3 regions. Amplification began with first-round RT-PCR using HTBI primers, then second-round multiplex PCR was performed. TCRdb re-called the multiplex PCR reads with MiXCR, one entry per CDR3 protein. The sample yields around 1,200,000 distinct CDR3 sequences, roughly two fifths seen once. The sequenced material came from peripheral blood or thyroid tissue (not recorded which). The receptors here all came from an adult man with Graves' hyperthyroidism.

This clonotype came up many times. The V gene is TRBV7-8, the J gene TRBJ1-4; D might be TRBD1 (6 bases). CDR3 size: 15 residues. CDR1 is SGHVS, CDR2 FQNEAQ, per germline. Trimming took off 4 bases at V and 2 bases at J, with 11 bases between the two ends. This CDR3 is CASSYNQGTNEKLFF. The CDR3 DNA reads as TGTGCCAGCAGCTACAATCAGGGGACTAATGAAAAACTGTTTTTT.

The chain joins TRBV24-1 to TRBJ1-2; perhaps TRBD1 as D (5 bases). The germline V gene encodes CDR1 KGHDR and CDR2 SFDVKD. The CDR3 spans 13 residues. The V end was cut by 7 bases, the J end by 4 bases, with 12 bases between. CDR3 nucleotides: TGTGCCACCAGGGTAGGGGCAGCCTATGGCTACACCTTC. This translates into CATRVGAAYGYTF.

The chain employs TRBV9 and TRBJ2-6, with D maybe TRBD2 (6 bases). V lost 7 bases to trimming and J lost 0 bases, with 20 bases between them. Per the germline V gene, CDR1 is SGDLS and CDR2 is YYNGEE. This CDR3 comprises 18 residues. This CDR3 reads CASSPPGLSFSGANVLTF. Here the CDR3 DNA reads TGTGCCAGCTCACCGCCGGGACTGAGCTTCTCTGGGGCCAACGTCCTGACTTTC. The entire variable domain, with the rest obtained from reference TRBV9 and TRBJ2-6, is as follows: DSGVTQTPKHLITATGQRVTLRCSPRSGDLSVYWYQQSLDQGLQFLIQYYNGEERAKGNILERFSAQQFPDLHSELNLSSLELGDSALYFCASSPPGLSFSGANVLTFGAGSRLTVL.

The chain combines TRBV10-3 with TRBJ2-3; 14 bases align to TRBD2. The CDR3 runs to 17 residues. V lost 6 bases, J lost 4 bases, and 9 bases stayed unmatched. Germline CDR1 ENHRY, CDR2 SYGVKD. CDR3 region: CAIRPGLAGEGPDTQYF. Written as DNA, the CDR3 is TGTGCCATCAGGCCGGGACTAGCGGGAGAGGGGCCAGATACGCAGTATTTT.

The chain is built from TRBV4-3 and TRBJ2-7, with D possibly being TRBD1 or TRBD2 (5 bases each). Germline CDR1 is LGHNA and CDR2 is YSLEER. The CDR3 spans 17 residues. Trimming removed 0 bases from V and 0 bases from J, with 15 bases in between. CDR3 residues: CASSQDVGDPGSYEQYF. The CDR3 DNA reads TGCGCCAGCAGCCAAGATGTGGGGGACCCAGGCTCCTACGAGCAGTACTTC.

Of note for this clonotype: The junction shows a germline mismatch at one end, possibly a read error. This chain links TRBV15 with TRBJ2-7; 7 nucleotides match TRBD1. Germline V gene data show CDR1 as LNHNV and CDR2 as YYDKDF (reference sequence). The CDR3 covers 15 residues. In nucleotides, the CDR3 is TGTGCCACCAGCACCGGCCGGGACAGCTCCTACGAGCAGTGCTTC. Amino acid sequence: CATSTGRDSSYEQCF.

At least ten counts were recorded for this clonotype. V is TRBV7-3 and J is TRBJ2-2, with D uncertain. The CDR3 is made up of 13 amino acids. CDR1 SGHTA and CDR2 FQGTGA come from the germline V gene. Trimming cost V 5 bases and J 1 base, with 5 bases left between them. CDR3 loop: CASSALNTGELFF. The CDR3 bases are TGTGCCAGCAGCGCCTTGAACACCGGGGAGCTGTTTTTT.

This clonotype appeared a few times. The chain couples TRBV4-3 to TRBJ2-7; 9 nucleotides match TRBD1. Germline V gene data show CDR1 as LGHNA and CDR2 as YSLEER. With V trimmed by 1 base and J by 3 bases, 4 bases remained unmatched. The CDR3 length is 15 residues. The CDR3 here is CASSQGTGVLYEQYF. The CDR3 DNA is TGCGCCAGCAGCCAAGGGACAGGGGTCCTCTACGAGCAGTACTTC.

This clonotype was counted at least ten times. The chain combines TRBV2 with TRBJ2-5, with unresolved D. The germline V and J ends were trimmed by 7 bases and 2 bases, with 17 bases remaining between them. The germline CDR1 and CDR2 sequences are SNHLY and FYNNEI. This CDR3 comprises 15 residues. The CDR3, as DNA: TGTGCCAGCAAATCGTTGCGGATGCTACAAGAGACCCAGTACTTC. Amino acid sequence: CASKSLRMLQETQYF.

The CDR3 nucleotides read TGCAGTCTGGAACGGGGAGGGTTTTATGGCTACACCTTC. Its protein is CSLERGGFYGYTF. The J gene is TRBJ1-2, the V gene TRBV20-1; no definite D call. Per germline, CDR1 DFQATT and CDR2 SNEGSKA (reference sequence). This CDR3 contains 13 residues. Trimming cost V 8 bases and J 5 bases, with 18 bases left between them.

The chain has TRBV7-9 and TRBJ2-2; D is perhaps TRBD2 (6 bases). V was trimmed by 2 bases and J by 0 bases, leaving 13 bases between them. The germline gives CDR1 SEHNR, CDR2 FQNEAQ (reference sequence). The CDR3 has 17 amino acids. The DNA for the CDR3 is TGTGCCAGCAGCTTAAGGCGGGGCACGTCGAACACCGGGGAGCTGTTTTTT. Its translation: CASSLRRGTSNTGELFF.

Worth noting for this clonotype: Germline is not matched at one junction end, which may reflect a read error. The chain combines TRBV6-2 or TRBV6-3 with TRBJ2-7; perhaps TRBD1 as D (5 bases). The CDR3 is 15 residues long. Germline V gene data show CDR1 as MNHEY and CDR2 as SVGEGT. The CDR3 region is CASSEFGAANYGQYF. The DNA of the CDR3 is TGTGCCAGCAGTGAGTTTGGGGCGGCCAACTACGGGCAGTACTTC.

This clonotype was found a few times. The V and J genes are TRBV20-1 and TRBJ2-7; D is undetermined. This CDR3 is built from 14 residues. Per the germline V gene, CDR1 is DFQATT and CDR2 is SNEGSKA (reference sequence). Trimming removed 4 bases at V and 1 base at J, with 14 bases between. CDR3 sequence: CSATWAGHSYEQYF. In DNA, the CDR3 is TGCAGTGCTACCTGGGCAGGCCATTCCTACGAGCAGTACTTC.

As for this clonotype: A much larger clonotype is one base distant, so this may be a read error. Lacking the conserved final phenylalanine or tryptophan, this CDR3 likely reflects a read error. CDR3: CASREDGGGHQPQHL. The DNA for the CDR3 is TGTGCCAGCAGGGAAGATGGGGGGGGTCATCAGCCCCAGCATCTT. The chain employs TRBV2 and TRBJ1-5; D possibly corresponds to TRBD1 (5 bases). This CDR3 spans 15 amino acids. Germline V lookup: CDR1 SNHLY, CDR2 FYNNEI.

The CDR3 loop reads CASSYPGTGNTEAFF. Here the CDR3 DNA reads TGTGCCAGCAGCTACCCCGGGACAGGGAACACTGAAGCTTTCTTT. The chain employs TRBV12-3 or TRBV12-4 and TRBJ1-1, with 8 bases matching TRBD1. V shed 6 bases, J shed 1 base, and the junction held 7 bases outside the gene matches. The CDR3 has 15 amino acids.

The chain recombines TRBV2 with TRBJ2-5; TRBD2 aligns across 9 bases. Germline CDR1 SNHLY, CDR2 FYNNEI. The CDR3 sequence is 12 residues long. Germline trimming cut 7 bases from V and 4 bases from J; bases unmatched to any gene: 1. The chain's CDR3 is CASMTSGETQYF. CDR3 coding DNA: TGTGCCAGCATGACTAGCGGAGAGACCCAGTACTTC.